The 18 T cell receptor beta chains given below trace back to one sample, sequenced in a study of blood T cell repertoires in COVID-19. The data were produced by immunoSEQ multiplex PCR, yet TCRdb's version contains in-frame clones alone and is incomplete. This table holds around 250,000 clones, over 80% found once. Sequencing used peripheral blood. The origin of the receptors is a man aged 25-45 years who had recovered from COVID-19.

The V call is TRBV3-1 (or the pseudogene TRBV3-2), the J call TRBJ1-1, with D hard to call. Germline lookup yields CDR1 LGHDT and CDR2 YNNKEL (reference sequence). V lost 7 bases and J 0 bases, leaving 12 bases between the germline ends. The CDR3 runs 14 residues. CDR3 protein: CASTAGSMNTEAFF. DNA for the CDR3: TGTGCCAGCACGGCAGGCTCTATGAACACTGAAGCTTTCTTT.

This clone was found once. The CDR3 DNA is TGTGCCAGCAGCCCGGGAGACTACGAGCAGTACTTC. Protein: CASSPGDYEQYF. The chain recombines TRBV13 with TRBJ2-7; tentatively, D is TRBD2 (6 bases). Germline values: CDR1 PRHDT, CDR2 FYEKMQ (reference sequence). The CDR3 has 12 residues. Trimming shortened V by 5 bases and J by 3 bases, and 8 bases separated the two germline ends.

This chain connects TRBV7-9 to TRBJ2-1; D is possibly TRBD1 (5 bases). Germline lookup yields CDR1 SEHNR and CDR2 FQNEAQ (reference sequence). Between the trimmed V and J ends, which lost 3 bases and 2 bases, there was a span of 14 bases. This CDR3 contains 16 residues. The CDR3 nucleotides are TGTGCCAGCAGCTTGTCCTTGGCCAGGGCCTACAATGAGCAGTTCTTC. Translating it yields CASSLSLARAYNEQFF.

This chain uses TRBV2 with TRBJ2-2; D unresolved. The germline V gene has CDR1 SNHLY and CDR2 FYNNEI. Between the trimmed V and J ends, which lost 6 bases and 1 base, there was a span of 12 bases. This CDR3 is 15 amino acids long. The CDR3 sequence is CASRPPGLNTGELFF. CDR3 sequence (DNA): TGTGCCAGCAGGCCGCCGGGTTTGAACACCGGGGAGCTGTTTTTT.

This clone was picked up one time. The CDR3 loop reads CASSDKQGYGYTF. CDR3 DNA sequence: TGTGCCAGCAGTGATAAACAGGGCTATGGCTACACCTTC. The chain uses TRBV2 and TRBJ1-2; D is possibly TRBD1 (6 bases). From germline, CDR1 is SNHLY and CDR2 FYNNEI. The V and J ends lost 3 bases and 4 bases respectively, with 9 bases between them. This CDR3 has 13 residues.

The CDR3 here is CASSLGPGHTDTQYF. The CDR3 DNA follows: TGTGCCAGCAGCTTAGGTCCAGGTCACACAGATACGCAGTATTTT. The chain combines TRBV7-7 with TRBJ2-3; D not resolved. The length of the CDR3 is 15 residues. The ends were cut back, 1 base at V and 2 bases at J, with 10 bases in the middle. Germline values: CDR1 SSHAT, CDR2 FNYEAQ (reference sequence).

The chain employs TRBV5-1 and TRBJ1-2, with 7 bases identical to TRBD1. This CDR3 contains 14 residues. Trimming at V came to 4 bases and at J to 6 bases, leaving 9 bases not matched to a gene. Germline CDR1 SGHRS, CDR2 YFSETQ. CDR3 loop: CASSTGQPRDGYTF. CDR3 coding DNA: TGCGCCAGCAGCACGGGACAGCCTAGGGATGGCTACACCTTC.

DNA of the CDR3: TGTGCCAGCAGCTTAGGACTAGCGGGGGGATACAATGAGCAGTTCTTC. Translated, it gives CASSLGLAGGYNEQFF. The rearrangement uses TRBV11-2 and TRBJ2-1; 13 nucleotides match TRBD2. The V segment lost 1 base and the J segment 4 bases; nucleotides outside the gene matches: 1. The CDR3 has 16 residues. Germline V CDR1 and CDR2: SGHAT, FQNNGV.

The J gene is TRBJ1-5, the V gene TRBV18; possibly TRBD1 for D (5 bases). The CDR3 extends over 15 amino acids. In germline, CDR1 is KGHSH, CDR2 LQKENI. Trimming shortened V by 6 bases and J by 0 bases, and 12 bases separated the two germline ends. The CDR3 DNA reads as TGTGCCAGCTCCTTGACAGCGATTAGCAATCAGCCCCAGCATTTT. Amino acids: CASSLTAISNQPQHF.

The chain recombines TRBV9 with TRBJ1-3; no clear D. This CDR3 is 15 amino acids long. V lost 0 bases and J lost 0, with 7 bases in between. Germline V gene data show CDR1 as SGDLS and CDR2 as YYNGEE. This chain's CDR3 is CASSVGGLSGNTIYF. Written as DNA, the CDR3 is TGTGCCAGCAGCGTAGGCGGTCTCTCTGGAAACACCATATATTTT.

Note on this clone: Other nucleotide sequences from this sample produce the same CDR3. V usage is TRBV24-1 and J usage is TRBJ1-2; maybe TRBD1 (6 bases). CDR3 length: 13 residues. The V end lost 3 bases, the J end lost 5 bases, and 9 bases lay between the germline ends. Germline V gene sequence: CDR1 KGHDR, CDR2 SFDVKD. The CDR3 DNA reads TGTGCCACCAGTGATGGTCAGGGGTATGGCTACACCTTC. Translation: CATSDGQGYGYTF.

V gene TRBV2 combines with J gene TRBJ2-3; TRBD2 is a possible D gene (5 bases). This CDR3 is 13 amino acids long. Germline lookup yields CDR1 SNHLY and CDR2 FYNNEI. Trimming removed 6 bases from V and 5 bases from J, with 12 bases in between. CDR3 sequence: CASSTFRGDTQYF. CDR3 DNA sequence: TGTGCCAGCAGCACCTTCCGGGGAGATACGCAGTATTTT.

This chain connects TRBV5-5 to TRBJ2-7; D possibly corresponds to TRBD1 (5 bases). This CDR3 contains 15 residues. Germline V CDR1 and CDR2: SGHKS, YYEKEE (reference sequence). The ends were cut back, 4 bases at V and 1 base at J, with 15 bases in the middle. CDR3 residues: CASSVGHTASYEQYV. CDR3 DNA: TGTGCCAGCAGCGTCGGACACACCGCTTCCTACGAGCAGTACGTC.

This clone appeared a few times. The chain combines TRBV2 with TRBJ1-3; D might be TRBD1 (6 bases). Germline assignment: CDR1 SNHLY and CDR2 FYNNEI. This CDR3 region has 15 residues. V was cut by 4 bases and J by 0 bases, with 10 bases left in between. CDR3 DNA: TGTGCCAGCAGTGCCATACAGGGCTCTGGAAACACCATATATTTT. Translation: CASSAIQGSGNTIYF.

This chain connects TRBV9 to TRBJ1-1; D call uncertain. V lost 4 bases and J lost 3, with 13 bases in between. The length of the CDR3 is 14 residues. From germline, CDR1 is SGDLS and CDR2 YYNGEE. CDR3 coding DNA: TGTGCCAGCAGCCCCGTGTCAGTATACACTGAAGCTTTCTTT. Amino acids: CASSPVSVYTEAFF.

The CDR3: CASSLSRDREYNEQFF. CDR3 nucleotides: TGTGCCAGCAGCCTATCCCGGGACAGGGAATACAATGAGCAGTTCTTC. This chain joins TRBV7-6 and TRBJ2-1; 9 bases line up with TRBD1. V gave up 5 bases and J gave up 4 bases; unmatched junction bases: 9. This CDR3 has 16 amino acids. Per germline, CDR1 SGHVS and CDR2 FNYEAQ.

J is TRBJ1-2 and V is TRBV4-1; D is possibly TRBD1 (6 bases). Germline lookup yields CDR1 MGHRA and CDR2 YSYEKL. V lost 1 base, J lost 4 bases, and 16 bases lay in between. The CDR3 is 16 amino acids. CDR3 DNA sequence: TGCGCCAGCAGCCAAGGCCCGGACAGACAAGGCTATGGCTACACCTTC. Translating gives CASSQGPDRQGYGYTF.

The V and J genes are TRBV6-5 and TRBJ2-7; D possibly corresponds to TRBD1 (6 bases). The CDR3 has 15 amino acids. Germline V gene sequence: CDR1 MNHEY, CDR2 SVGAGI. Deletions cut 4 bases from V and 1 base from J, with 14 bases between. The CDR3, as DNA: TGTGCCAGCAGTTCGGGACACTCAGGTTCCTACGAGCAGTACTTC. Its translation is CASSSGHSGSYEQYF.